Presented here are 27 T cell receptor beta chains from one specimen sequenced in a study of cytomegalovirus exposure and HLA in healthy donors. The primer mix had 60 Vbeta and 13 Jbeta primers. Here immunoSEQ multiplex PCR was the method, and the copy in TCRdb shows in-frame clones only, minus some. Found here are approximately 100,000 clones, 77% of them singletons; the top ten hold roughly 9.7%. Input material: PBMCs. The receptors originated from a middle-aged man in good health and CMV-seropositive.

The chain employs TRBV5-4 and TRBJ2-5, with 8 bases aligning to TRBD2. V lost 1 base, J lost 1 base, and 6 bases stayed unmatched. This CDR3 has 16 residues. Germline CDR1 is SGHNT and CDR2 is YYREEE (reference sequence). The CDR3 spells CASSLNLAGGQETQYF. CDR3 DNA sequence: TGTGCCAGCAGCTTGAATCTGGCGGGGGGCCAAGAGACCCAGTACTTC.

This chain links TRBV7-8 with TRBJ1-5; D perhaps matches TRBD1 (6 bases). The CDR3 has 15 residues. The V gene's germline CDR1 is SGHVS and CDR2 FQNEAQ. V was shortened by 1 base and J by 2 bases, with 9 bases between the two germline ends. The CDR3 region is CASSLVSGGNQPQHF. CDR3 bases: TGTGCCAGCAGCTTAGTTTCAGGGGGCAATCAGCCCCAGCATTTT.

This chain uses TRBV5-1 with TRBJ1-4; possible D gene TRBD1, 5 bases. Germline V gene sequence: CDR1 SGHRS, CDR2 YFSETQ. The CDR3 loop spans 13 amino acids. Trimming shortened V by 0 bases and J by 8 bases, and 8 bases separated the two germline ends. The CDR3 DNA follows: TGCGCCAGCAGCTTGGGATGGGGCGAAAAACTGTTTTTT. Its translation is CASSLGWGEKLFF.

The chain uses TRBV28 and TRBJ2-1; TRBD1 aligns across 11 bases. Germline CDR1 and CDR2: MDHEN and SYDVKM. V dropped 5 bases and J dropped 7; count of bases not matched to a gene: 10. This CDR3 is 16 amino acids long. The CDR3 here is CASSNAGTGGSNEQFF. CDR3 coding DNA: TGTGCCAGCAGTAACGCCGGGACAGGGGGTAGTAATGAGCAGTTCTTC.

V gene TRBV9 combines with J gene TRBJ1-4, with TRBD1 identical over 8 bases. V was pared by 1 base and J by 4 bases, with 6 bases of the junction left unmatched. CDR3 length: 16 residues. The germline CDR1 and CDR2 sequences are SGDLS and YYNGEE. In DNA form, the CDR3 reads TGTGCCAGCAGCGTACAGGGGGCCCTAGGTAATGAAAAACTGTTTTTT. This sequence encodes CASSVQGALGNEKLFF.

The chain recombines TRBV29-1 with TRBJ2-1; TRBD2 matches at 8 bases. The CDR3 consists of 13 residues. The V gene's germline CDR1 is SQVTM and CDR2 ANQGSEA. The V and J ends lost 4 bases and 3 bases, in that order; junction bases with no gene match: 2. CDR3 DNA: TGCAGCGTTGTACTAGCGGACTACAATGAGCAGTTCTTC. This gives the protein CSVVLADYNEQFF.

The genes are TRBV23-1 and TRBJ1-3; possible D gene TRBD1, 5 bases. TRBV23-1 is noted as an ORF with a role that remains uncertain. Trimming took off 2 bases at V and 2 bases at J, with 25 bases between the two ends. The CDR3 contains 20 residues. CDR3 sequence (DNA): TGCGCCAGCAGTCAACTTTCGGGACTCACGGAAAGCCTCCCTGGAAACACCATATATTTT. It encodes CASSQLSGLTESLPGNTIYF.

This chain links TRBV15 with TRBJ2-1; 7 bases match TRBD2. This CDR3 is 21 amino acids long. The ends lost 5 bases at V and 0 bases at J; junction bases unmatched: 22. From germline, CDR1 is LNHNV and CDR2 YYDKDF (reference sequence). The CDR3 is CATSWGPGLNIQMSSYNEQFF. CDR3 nucleotide sequence: TGTGCCACCAGCTGGGGTCCGGGACTAAATATACAGATGAGCTCCTACAATGAGCAGTTCTTC.

The chain couples TRBV6-6 to TRBJ1-1; 7 positions agree with TRBD1. Losses at the gene ends were 5 bases for V and 3 bases for J; bases not matched to a gene: 6. Per the germline V gene, CDR1 is MNHNY and CDR2 is SVGAGI (reference sequence). The length of the CDR3 is 14 residues. As DNA, the CDR3 is TGTGCCAGCAGTGACACAGGGGAACACACTGAAGCTTTCTTT. Translation gives CASSDTGEHTEAFF.

The gene calls are TRBV6-5 and TRBJ2-7; D might be TRBD1 (6 bases). Germline CDR1 MNHEY, CDR2 SVGAGI. The CDR3 length is 11 residues. V was shortened by 7 bases and J by 7 bases, with 11 bases between the two germline ends. CDR3 protein: CASKDSLEQYF. The CDR3 nucleotides read TGTGCCAGCAAGGACAGTTTGGAGCAGTACTTC.

The CDR3 DNA is TGCGCCAGCAACGAAAAACAGGGGGCGCCTGGGGACACTGAAGCTTTCTTT. Translated: CASNEKQGAPGDTEAFF. The chain employs TRBV5-1 and TRBJ1-1; TRBD1 matches at 9 bases. The ends lost 6 bases at V and 3 bases at J; junction bases unmatched: 15. Germline V lookup: CDR1 SGHRS, CDR2 YFSETQ. This CDR3 has 17 amino acids.

This rearrangement joins TRBV18 to TRBJ2-5; TRBD1 agrees at 10 bases. Looked up from germline, CDR1 is KGHSH and CDR2 is LQKENI. CDR3 length: 15 residues. After removal of 3 bases from V and 1 base from J, the junction contained 2 bases not matched to a gene. The CDR3 coding sequence is TGTGCCAGCTCACCCCGGACAGGGGGCCAAGAGACCCAGTACTTC. Translating it yields CASSPRTGGQETQYF.

This sequence joins TRBV19 and TRBJ1-1, with no clear D. The length of the CDR3 is 13 residues. V was trimmed by 3 bases and J by 0 bases, leaving 5 bases between them. The germline V gene has CDR1 LNHDA and CDR2 SQIVND (reference sequence). CDR3 DNA sequence: TGTGCCAGTAGTATGGCGGTGAACACTGAAGCTTTCTTT. Amino acid sequence: CASSMAVNTEAFF.

The chain links TRBV11-3 to TRBJ2-1, with TRBD1 matching over 9 bases. CDR1 and CDR2 from the germline V gene are SGHNT and YENEEA. The length of the CDR3 is 15 residues. The trim removed 5 bases at V and 4 bases at J, leaving 6 bases unmatched. The CDR3 region has the DNA TGTGCCAGCAGCCCCCGGACAGGGGAATACAATGAGCAGTTCTTC. It translates to CASSPRTGEYNEQFF.

This chain joins TRBV28 and TRBJ2-7; tentative D call: TRBD2 (6 bases). Trimming cost V 7 bases and J 3 bases, with 22 bases left between them. The CDR3 is 16 residues long. The germline CDR1 and CDR2 sequences are MDHEN and SYDVKM. The DNA for the CDR3 is TGTGCCAGCATAGCGGCCGACTTGGGGGGAATCTACGAGCAGTACTTC. It encodes CASIAADLGGIYEQYF.

This clone was recorded once. The chain combines TRBV7-9 with TRBJ1-1, with no clear D. V lost 1 base to trimming and J lost 0 bases, with 12 bases between them. The CDR3 contains 16 residues. CDR1 and CDR2 from the germline V gene are SEHNR and FQNEAQ (reference sequence). The CDR3 is CASSLVPQNMNTEAFF. The CDR3 DNA is TGTGCCAGCAGCTTAGTCCCGCAGAACATGAACACTGAAGCTTTCTTT.

The V call is TRBV27, the J call TRBJ1-1; a weak D match, TRBD1 (5 bases). The germline CDR1 and CDR2 sequences are MNHEY and SMNVEV (reference sequence). The CDR3 consists of 16 residues. V lost 6 bases and J 3 bases, leaving 20 bases between the germline ends. CDR3 sequence: CASRSYAGGVDTEAFF. The CDR3 region has the DNA TGTGCCAGCAGATCCTACGCGGGAGGGGTAGACACTGAAGCTTTCTTT.

The chain has TRBV4-3 and TRBJ2-7; D is unresolved. The germline V gene has CDR1 LGHNA and CDR2 YSLEER. Trimming stripped 4 bases from V and 0 bases from J, with 13 bases between. The CDR3 is 15 amino acids. The CDR3 protein is CASSRGFSASYEQYF. The CDR3, as DNA: TGCGCCAGCAGCCGCGGTTTCTCCGCCTCCTACGAGCAGTACTTC.

Points on this clone: Likely a read error: the CDR3 ends without its conserved phenylalanine or tryptophan. This chain joins TRBV7-2 and TRBJ1-2, with TRBD1 as a possible D gene (6 bases). Deletions cut 10 bases from V and 3 bases from J, with 12 bases between. Germline V gene lookup returns CDR1 SGHTA and CDR2 FQGNSA. The CDR3 runs to 12 residues. The CDR3 region has the DNA TGTGCCATTCAGGGGTATGACTATGGCTACACCCTC. Encoded protein: CAIQGYDYGYTL.

This chain uses TRBV5-5 with TRBJ1-5; TRBD1 matches 7 bases. The CDR3 consists of 14 residues. Germline trimming cut 0 bases from V and 5 bases from J; bases unmatched to any gene: 2. Germline V gives CDR1 SGHKS, CDR2 YYEKEE (reference sequence). CDR3 coding DNA: TGTGCCAGCAGCTTGGCCCAGGGGGATCAGCCCCAGCATTTT. Its protein is CASSLAQGDQPQHF.

This clone was counted only a few times. This chain joins TRBV28 and TRBJ2-2, with TRBD1 matching 9 bases. V gave up 5 bases and J gave up 4 bases; unmatched junction bases: 5. The CDR3 extends over 15 amino acids. CDR1 is MDHEN, CDR2 SYDVKM, per germline. The CDR3 loop is CASSVRDRATGELFF. The CDR3, as DNA: TGTGCCAGCAGTGTCCGGGACAGGGCCACCGGGGAGCTGTTTTTT.

V is TRBV6-1 and J is TRBJ2-1, with TRBD1 matching 9 bases. This CDR3 has 14 residues. CDR1 is MNHNS, CDR2 SASEGT, per germline. The J segment lost 6 bases and the V segment lost 6 bases, leaving 6 bases of the junction unmatched. CDR3 sequence (DNA): TGTGCCAGCAGCCCCGGGACAGGGCGCAATGAGCAGTTCTTC. As protein: CASSPGTGRNEQFF.

This chain connects TRBV23-1 to TRBJ1-5; D is undetermined. TRBV23-1 is an ORF; its function is uncertain. CDR3 length: 14 amino acids. The V and J ends lost 10 bases and 0 bases respectively, with 13 bases between them. The CDR3 protein is CATKMIDSNQPQHF. Written as DNA, the CDR3 is TGCGCCACCAAAATGATAGATAGCAATCAGCCCCAGCATTTT.

This clone was counted only a few times. The rearrangement uses TRBV5-6 and TRBJ1-1; a possible D gene is TRBD1 (5 bases). The CDR3 consists of 16 residues. Germline-derived CDR1 and CDR2 are SGHDT and YYEEEE. V lost 4 bases, J lost 1 base, and 17 bases lay in between. DNA of the CDR3: TGTGCCAGCAGCCAAAAATGGGGGGTTAGGAACACTGAAGCTTTCTTT. Protein sequence: CASSQKWGVRNTEAFF.

V is TRBV18 and J is TRBJ2-1, with 13 bases aligning to TRBD2. The CDR3 spans 19 residues. J was trimmed by 4 bases and V by 1 base; bases with no gene match: 10. CDR1 is KGHSH, CDR2 LQKENI, per germline. CDR3 sequence: CASSPRFGTSGDLYNEQFF. In nucleotides, the CDR3 is TGTGCCAGCTCACCACGCTTCGGGACTAGCGGGGACCTATACAATGAGCAGTTCTTC. Filled out from reference TRBV18 and TRBJ2-1, the complete variable domain reads NAGVMQNPRHLVRRRGQEARLRCSPMKGHSHVYWYRQLPEEGLKFMVYLQKENIIDESGMPKERFSAEFPKEGPSILRIQQVVRGDSAAYFCASSPRFGTSGDLYNEQFFGPGTRLTVL.

The chain joins TRBV2 to TRBJ2-4; TRBD1 might be the D (7 bases). The length of the CDR3 is 13 residues. Germline CDR1 is SNHLY and CDR2 is FYNNEI. V gave up 6 bases and J gave up 12 bases, with 18 bases separating them. CDR3 loop: CASSQLGGDSQYF. The CDR3 DNA is TGTGCCAGCAGCCAGCTTGGCGGGGACAGTCAGTACTTC.

This clone has more than one count but fewer than ten. The chain links TRBV6-6 to TRBJ2-1, with TRBD1 matching 11 bases. The CDR3 consists of 15 residues. The junction had 7 bases not matched to a gene; V was cut back by 6 bases and J by 6 bases. CDR1 is MNHNY, CDR2 SVGAGI, per germline (reference sequence). CDR3 in DNA: TGTGCCAGCAGAAACGCGGGACAGGGGGGCAATGAGCAGTTCTTC. Residues: CASRNAGQGGNEQFF.